This entry lists 18 T cell receptor beta chains sequenced from one sample in a study of T-cell reconstitution after alpha-beta-depleted transplantation in children. Unique molecular identifiers were incorporated during preparation of the TCRbeta library. TCRdb re-analysed the PCR reads in MiXCR, keeping a single row per CDR3 protein. Of some 300,000 distinct CDR3 sequences detected, 9% to 12% appear once; the ten largest clones hold under 3%. The sample here was PBMCs from the stem cell graft donor, taken from the stem cell graft. The receptors stem from a human donor who donated a stem cell graft to a child with acute lymphoblastic leukemia.

The table lists this clonotype with a few counts. This chain joins TRBV7-9 and TRBJ2-1; D is ambiguous. The CDR3 contains 15 residues. The germline gives CDR1 SEHNR, CDR2 FQNEAQ (reference sequence). V dropped 5 bases and J dropped 0 bases, with 11 bases sitting between them. CDR3 sequence (DNA): TGTGCCAGCAGCCAAATCGAAAGCTCCTACAATGAGCAGTTCTTC. Its protein is CASSQIESSYNEQFF.

This clonotype was counted a few times. For the CDR3, the DNA is TGTGCCAGCAGCCGGCGGGCGCCGGATACGCAGTATTTT. It translates to CASSRRAPDTQYF. The V gene is TRBV6-2 or TRBV6-3, the J gene TRBJ2-3; tentative D call: TRBD2 (5 bases). The CDR3 totals 13 residues. Germline V gene sequence: CDR1 MNHEY, CDR2 SVGEGT. Trimming took 6 bases from V and 6 from J, leaving 13 bases between them.

This clonotype was seen more than once but under ten times. This chain joins TRBV7-6 and TRBJ2-7, with 7 positions matching TRBD2. J was trimmed by 2 bases and V by 8 bases; bases with no gene match: 12. The germline gives CDR1 SGHVS, CDR2 FNYEAQ. The CDR3 runs to 15 residues. CDR3 amino acids: CASSFGPSGTYEQYF. CDR3 nucleotide sequence: TGTGCCAGCTCCTTCGGGCCTAGCGGTACCTACGAGCAGTACTTC.

This clonotype was found a few times. The genes are TRBV12-3 or TRBV12-4 and TRBJ1-5; 11 nucleotides align to TRBD1. The CDR3 has 16 residues. Trimming removed 6 bases from V and 4 bases from J; junction bases left unmatched: 8. The CDR3 DNA reads as TGTGCCAGCAGCCGAACCGGGACAGGGGGTAATCAGCCCCAGCATTTT. Its translation: CASSRTGTGGNQPQHF.

The chain is built from TRBV9 and TRBJ2-1, with TRBD1 as a possible D gene (5 bases). From germline, CDR1 is SGDLS and CDR2 YYNGEE. V gave up 3 bases and J gave up 10 bases, with 8 bases separating them. CDR3 length: 11 amino acids. CDR3 protein: CASSGTLEQFF. CDR3 DNA: TGTGCCAGCAGCGGGACACTAGAGCAGTTCTTC.

There are many counts of this clonotype. The chain uses TRBV5-1 and TRBJ1-4; D not resolved. Between the trimmed V and J ends, which lost 4 bases and 7 bases, there was a span of 11 bases. Germline CDR1 SGHRS, CDR2 YFSETQ. CDR3 length: 13 residues. The CDR3 DNA reads as TGCGCCAGCAGCCCCTTCGGGAGTGAAAAACTGTTTTTT. Amino acid sequence: CASSPFGSEKLFF.

This clonotype has more than one count but fewer than ten. The V and J genes are TRBV7-9 and TRBJ2-3; D is perhaps TRBD2 (5 bases). In germline, CDR1 is SEHNR, CDR2 FQNEAQ (reference sequence). The CDR3 consists of 13 residues. V lost 3 bases and J 6 bases, leaving 10 bases between the germline ends. The CDR3 protein is CASSFLRGDTQYF. The CDR3 nucleotides are TGTGCCAGCAGCTTCCTCAGAGGGGATACGCAGTATTTT.

A few counts support this clonotype. The chain is built from TRBV4-1 and TRBJ2-1; 9 nucleotides line up with TRBD2. CDR3 length: 17 amino acids. Per germline, CDR1 MGHRA and CDR2 YSYEKL. Unmatched junction bases numbered 12, after V lost 4 bases and J lost 5 bases. DNA of the CDR3: TGCGCCAGCAGCCGCGGACCAGCGGGAGGATCTAACAATGAGCAGTTCTTC. Translated: CASSRGPAGGSNNEQFF.

The rearrangement links TRBV11-2 to TRBJ1-4; D is unresolved. The CDR3 is made up of 14 amino acids. V shed 3 bases and J shed 4 bases, with 9 bases lying between them. The germline V gene encodes CDR1 SGHAT and CDR2 FQNNGV. The CDR3 DNA sequence: TGTGCCAGCAGCTTTGGCGAATATAATGAAAAACTGTTTTTT. Its protein is CASSFGEYNEKLFF.

This clonotype has ten or more counts. The rearrangement joins TRBV5-1 to TRBJ2-1; 8 bases agree with TRBD2. The CDR3 covers 15 residues. Trimming took 5 bases from V and 5 from J; bases not matched to a gene: 9. Looked up from germline, CDR1 is SGHRS and CDR2 is YFSETQ. CDR3 nucleotide sequence: TGCGCCAGCAGTGCGAGCGGGAGATGGGACAATGAGCAGTTCTTC. It encodes CASSASGRWDNEQFF. The full variable domain, with the rest looked up from reference TRBV5-1 and TRBJ2-1, is KAGVTQTPRYLIKTRGQQVTLSCSPISGHRSVSWYQQTPGQGLQFLFEYFSETQRNKGNFPGRFSGRQFSNSRSEMNVSTLELGDSALYLCASSASGRWDNEQFFGPGTRLTVL.

This clonotype was observed at least ten times. The J gene is TRBJ2-5, the V gene TRBV12-3 or TRBV12-4; D uncertain. With 2 bases removed from V and 0 bases from J, the gap between germline ends came to 4 bases. The CDR3 spans 13 residues. CDR3 in DNA: TGTGCCAGCAGTTTAAACCACCAAGAGACCCAGTACTTC. Translated, it gives CASSLNHQETQYF.

The V and J genes are TRBV5-1 and TRBJ2-3; D is uncertain. Trimming removed 1 base from V and 4 bases from J, with 10 bases in between. Germline CDR1 is SGHRS and CDR2 is YFSETQ. This CDR3 region has 14 residues. The CDR3 sequence is CASSLTPGADTQYF. CDR3 coding DNA: TGCGCCAGCAGCTTGACTCCTGGGGCAGATACGCAGTATTTT.

The chain employs TRBV7-2 and TRBJ2-1; TRBD1 matches 11 bases. Germline lookup yields CDR1 SGHTA and CDR2 FQGNSA. There are 16 residues in the CDR3. The junction had 7 bases not matched to a gene; V was cut back by 2 bases and J by 7 bases. CDR3 coding DNA: TGTGCCAGCAGCTTACTCAGGGACAGGGGGAGGAATGAGCAGTTCTTC. It encodes CASSLLRDRGRNEQFF.

This clonotype was seen ten or more times. The J gene is TRBJ2-3, the V gene TRBV7-9, with 10 bases that match TRBD2. Unmatched junction bases numbered 11, after V lost 10 bases and J lost 4 bases. This CDR3 is built from 15 residues. CDR1 and CDR2 from the germline V gene are SEHNR and FQNEAQ (reference sequence). The CDR3 sequence: CAINPLAGDSDTQYF. For the CDR3, the DNA is TGTGCCATCAATCCGCTAGCGGGAGACTCAGATACGCAGTATTTT. The full variable domain, completed using reference TRBV7-9 and TRBJ2-3, is DTGVSQNPRHKITKRGQNVTFRCDPISEHNRLYWYRQTLGQGPEFLTYFQNEAQLEKSRLLSDRFSAERPKGSFSTLEIQRTEQGDSAMYLCAINPLAGDSDTQYFGPGTRLTVL.

This clonotype was counted ten times or more. The CDR3 sequence: CASRPGPPYEQYF. Written as DNA, the CDR3 is TGTGCCAGCAGACCGGGCCCCCCCTACGAGCAGTACTTC. This chain uses TRBV6-2 or TRBV6-3 with TRBJ2-7; no firm D call. Germline values: CDR1 MNHEY, CDR2 SVGEGT. The CDR3 is 13 amino acids. Trimming took off 6 bases at V and 2 bases at J, with 11 bases between the two ends.

This clonotype occurred many times. This chain links TRBV7-9 with TRBJ2-1; 10 nucleotides align to TRBD1. This CDR3 contains 15 residues. Germline V gene data show CDR1 as SEHNR and CDR2 as FQNEAQ (reference sequence). Trimming at V came to 5 bases and at J to 5 bases, leaving 6 bases not matched to a gene. CDR3 DNA: TGTGCCAGCAGCCAGGGACAGGGGTTCCACAATGAGCAGTTCTTC. Translating gives CASSQGQGFHNEQFF. Looking up the rest from reference TRBV7-9 and TRBJ2-1 gives the full variable domain: DTGVSQNPRHKITKRGQNVTFRCDPISEHNRLYWYRQTLGQGPEFLTYFQNEAQLEKSRLLSDRFSAERPKGSFSTLEIQRTEQGDSAMYLCASSQGQGFHNEQFFGPGTRLTVL.

In its sample, this clonotype was seen a few times. The genes are TRBV4-1 and TRBJ2-1; D uncertain. Trimming removed 4 bases from V and 3 bases from J, with 7 bases in between. Germline CDR1 and CDR2: MGHRA and YSYEKL. This CDR3 has 13 amino acids. CDR3 nucleotide sequence: TGCGCCAGCAGCCCAGGCTACTACAATGAGCAGTTCTTC. It is translated as CASSPGYYNEQFF.

J is TRBJ2-7 and V is TRBV28, with a weak D call TRBD2 (6 bases). Germline V gene lookup returns CDR1 MDHEN and CDR2 SYDVKM. The ends were cut back, 3 bases at V and 5 bases at J, with 20 bases in the middle. The CDR3 has 16 residues. For the CDR3, the DNA is TGTGCCAGCAGTTTCCGGCCGGGAGAGGAAAAAAACGAGCAGTACTTC. Translating gives CASSFRPGEEKNEQYF.